This T cell receptor (beta chain) was obtained from a study of blood T cell repertoires in COVID-19. Across the whole study: PBMCs, B-cell-depleted T cells, or T cells were the source of the cDNA or gDNA that made up the material.

Generated by immunoSEQ multiplex PCR, the TCRdb table keeps only in-frame clones and is missing some. The table lists around 87,000 clones, about 90% of them singletons. This clone was seen only a few times. Sequenced: peripheral blood. The TCR originated in a human donor with active COVID-19. The donor label of this sample is uncertain.

The CDR3, as DNA: TGTGCCAGTATTCGACAGGCGGGTGGTGTCAATCAGCCCCAGCATTTT. This sequence encodes CASIRQAGGVNQPQHF. This chain links TRBV19 with TRBJ1-5, with a possible D match to TRBD1 (6 bases). The V end lost 7 bases, the J end lost 3 bases, and 19 bases lay between the germline ends. CDR1 and CDR2 (germline): LNHDA, SQIVND (reference sequence). This CDR3 is 16 amino acids long.